The 3 T cell receptor beta chains listed next were all sequenced from one sample in a study of blood T cells in healthy people across ages. Next came a second PCR, run for about 7 to 12 cycles, which used a sample-barcoded 5' primer along with a J-beta primer mix. One entry per CDR3 protein results from TCRdb running MiXCR on the 5' RACE reads. This table has over a million distinct CDR3 sequences, 40% to 45% appearing once. Sequenced sample: blood. The receptor source for this set is a woman between 18 and 29 years old in good health.

The chain carries TRBV20-1 and TRBJ2-7; 8 bases agree with TRBD1. The CDR3 has 13 amino acids. V dropped 6 bases and J dropped 3; count of bases not matched to a gene: 7. Germline CDR1 and CDR2: DFQATT and SNEGSKA (reference sequence). The CDR3 bases are TGCAGTGCCCCAGGGGGCAAAAACTACGAGCAGTACTTC. Its translation is CSAPGGKNYEQYF.

Comment on this clonotype: Possible read error: a much larger clone is one base away. The chain has TRBV11-2 and TRBJ2-3, with D hard to call. Judging by the DNA end, TRBJ1-5 fits better; the J call may be wrong. From germline, CDR1 is SGHAT and CDR2 FQNNGV. CDR3 size: 12 residues. The CDR3 nucleotides are TGTGCCAGCAGCTATGGCCCAGATACGCAGCATTTT. Translating it yields CASSYGPDTQHF.

V usage is TRBV11-2 and J usage is TRBJ1-1; the D gene is possibly TRBD1 (5 bases). The CDR3 length is 12 residues. With 7 bases removed from V and 8 bases from J, the gap between germline ends came to 14 bases. The germline CDR1 and CDR2 sequences are SGHAT and FQNNGV. The CDR3, as DNA: TGTGCCAGCAACCCGGCCGGGACCGAAGCTTTCTTT. This codes for CASNPAGTEAFF.